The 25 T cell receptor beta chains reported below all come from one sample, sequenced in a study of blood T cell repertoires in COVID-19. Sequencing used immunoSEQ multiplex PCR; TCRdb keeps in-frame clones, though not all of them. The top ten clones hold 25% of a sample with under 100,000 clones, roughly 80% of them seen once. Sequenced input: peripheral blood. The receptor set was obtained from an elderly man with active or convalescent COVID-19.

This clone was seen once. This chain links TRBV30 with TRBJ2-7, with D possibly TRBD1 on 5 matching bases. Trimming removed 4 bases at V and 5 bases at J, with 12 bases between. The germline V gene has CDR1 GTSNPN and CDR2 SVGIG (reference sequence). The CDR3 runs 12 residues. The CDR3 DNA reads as TGTGCCTGGACGTCAGGGTTCCACGAGCAGTACTTC. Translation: CAWTSGFHEQYF.

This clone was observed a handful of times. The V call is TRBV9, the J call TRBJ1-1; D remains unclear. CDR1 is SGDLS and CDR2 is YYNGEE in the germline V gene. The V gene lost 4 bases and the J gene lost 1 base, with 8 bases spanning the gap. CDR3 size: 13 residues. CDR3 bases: TGTGCCAGCAGCATACAGAGGAACACTGAAGCTTTCTTT. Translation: CASSIQRNTEAFF.

The CDR3 is CASWTGEKNIQYF. The CDR3 DNA reads TGTGCCAGCTGGACAGGGGAAAAAAACATTCAGTACTTC. The V call is TRBV6-5, the J call TRBJ2-4; TRBD1 aligns across 9 bases. Germline CDR1 is MNHEY and CDR2 is SVGAGI. The CDR3 has 13 residues. The junction had 3 bases not matched to a gene; V was cut back by 8 bases and J by 4 bases.

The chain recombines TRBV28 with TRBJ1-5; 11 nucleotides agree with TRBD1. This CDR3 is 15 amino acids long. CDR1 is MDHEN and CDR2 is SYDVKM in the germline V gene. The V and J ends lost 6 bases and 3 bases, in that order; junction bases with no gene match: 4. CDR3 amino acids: CASSRDRGVNQPQHF. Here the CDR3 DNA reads TGTGCCAGCAGCCGGGACAGGGGGGTCAATCAGCCCCAGCATTTT.

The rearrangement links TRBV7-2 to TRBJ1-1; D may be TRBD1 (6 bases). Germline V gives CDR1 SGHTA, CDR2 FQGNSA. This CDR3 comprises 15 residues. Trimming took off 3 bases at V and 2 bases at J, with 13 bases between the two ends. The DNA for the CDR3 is TGTGCCAGCAGCTTCCGTCGGGGGGCAAACACTGAAGCTTTCTTT. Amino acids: CASSFRRGANTEAFF.

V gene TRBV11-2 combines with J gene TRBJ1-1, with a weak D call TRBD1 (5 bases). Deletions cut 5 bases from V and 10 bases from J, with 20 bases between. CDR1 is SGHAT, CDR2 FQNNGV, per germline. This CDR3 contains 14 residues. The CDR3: CASSPGRSGRAAFF. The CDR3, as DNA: TGTGCCAGCAGCCCGGGGAGGTCAGGGCGTGCAGCTTTCTTT.

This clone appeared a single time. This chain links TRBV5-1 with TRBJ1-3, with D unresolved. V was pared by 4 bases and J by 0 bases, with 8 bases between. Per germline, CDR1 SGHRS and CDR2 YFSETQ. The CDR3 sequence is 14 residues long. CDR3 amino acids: CASSPRYSGNTIYF. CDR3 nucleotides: TGCGCCAGCAGCCCCAGGTACTCTGGAAACACCATATATTTT. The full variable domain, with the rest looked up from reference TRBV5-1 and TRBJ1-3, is KAGVTQTPRYLIKTRGQQVTLSCSPISGHRSVSWYQQTPGQGLQFLFEYFSETQRNKGNFPGRFSGRQFSNSRSEMNVSTLELGDSALYLCASSPRYSGNTIYFGEGSWLTVV.

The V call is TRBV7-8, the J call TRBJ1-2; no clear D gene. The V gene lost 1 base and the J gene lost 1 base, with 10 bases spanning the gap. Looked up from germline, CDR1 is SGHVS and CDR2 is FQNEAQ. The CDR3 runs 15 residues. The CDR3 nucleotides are TGTGCCAGCAGCTTAGGGCAGGCTATTAACTATGGCTACACCTTC. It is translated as CASSLGQAINYGYTF.

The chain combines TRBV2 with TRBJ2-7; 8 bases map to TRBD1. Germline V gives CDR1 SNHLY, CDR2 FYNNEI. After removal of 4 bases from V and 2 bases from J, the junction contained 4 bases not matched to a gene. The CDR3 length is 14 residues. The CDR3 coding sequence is TGTGCCAGCAGTGGGGACAGGTTCCCCTACGAGCAGTACTTC. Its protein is CASSGDRFPYEQYF.

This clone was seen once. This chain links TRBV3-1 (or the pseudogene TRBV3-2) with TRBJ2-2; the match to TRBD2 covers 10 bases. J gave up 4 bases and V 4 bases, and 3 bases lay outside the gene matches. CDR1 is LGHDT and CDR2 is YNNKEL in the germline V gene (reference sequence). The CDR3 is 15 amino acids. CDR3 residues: CASSLRLAGTGELFF. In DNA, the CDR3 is TGTGCCAGCAGCCTCCGACTAGCGGGCACCGGGGAGCTGTTTTTT.

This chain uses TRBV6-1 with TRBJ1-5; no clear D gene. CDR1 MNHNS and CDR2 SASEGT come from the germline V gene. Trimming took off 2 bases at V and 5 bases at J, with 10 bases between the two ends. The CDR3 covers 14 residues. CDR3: CASSESSGDQPQHF. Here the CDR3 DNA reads TGTGCCAGCAGTGAAAGTTCCGGGGATCAGCCCCAGCATTTT.

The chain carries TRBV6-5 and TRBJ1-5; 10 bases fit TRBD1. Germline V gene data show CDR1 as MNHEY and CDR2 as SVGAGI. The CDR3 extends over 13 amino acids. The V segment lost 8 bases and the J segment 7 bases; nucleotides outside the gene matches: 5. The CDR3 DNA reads TGTGCCAGCTCTACGACAGGGGGCCAGCCCCAGCATTTT. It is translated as CASSTTGGQPQHF.

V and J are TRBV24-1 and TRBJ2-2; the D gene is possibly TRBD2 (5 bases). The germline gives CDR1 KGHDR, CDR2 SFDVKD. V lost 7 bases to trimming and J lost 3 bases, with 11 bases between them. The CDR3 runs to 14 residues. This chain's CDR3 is CATRGPEDTGELFF. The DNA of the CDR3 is TGTGCCACCAGGGGTCCGGAGGACACCGGGGAGCTGTTTTTT.

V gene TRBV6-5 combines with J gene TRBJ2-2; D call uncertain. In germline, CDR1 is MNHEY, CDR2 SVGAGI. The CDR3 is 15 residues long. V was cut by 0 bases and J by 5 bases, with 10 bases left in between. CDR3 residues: CASSYSRFGTGELFF. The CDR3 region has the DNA TGTGCCAGCAGTTACTCGAGGTTCGGGACCGGGGAGCTGTTTTTT.

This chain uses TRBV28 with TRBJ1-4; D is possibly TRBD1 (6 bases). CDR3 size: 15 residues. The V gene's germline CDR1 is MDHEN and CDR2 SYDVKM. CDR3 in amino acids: CAAAGQGLGVEKLFF. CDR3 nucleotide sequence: TGTGCGGCCGCCGGTCAGGGGCTCGGTGTCGAAAAACTGTTTTTT.

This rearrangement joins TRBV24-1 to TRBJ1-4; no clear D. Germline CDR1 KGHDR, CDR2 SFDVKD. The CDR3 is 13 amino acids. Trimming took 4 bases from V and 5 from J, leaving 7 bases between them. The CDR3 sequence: CATSEPGNEKLFF. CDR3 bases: TGTGCCACCAGTGAACCAGGCAATGAAAAACTGTTTTTT.

CDR3 nucleotides: TGTGCCAGCATGAGGGGACAGGGTATCTCCTACGAGCAGTACTTC. This gives the protein CASMRGQGISYEQYF. This sequence joins TRBV27 and TRBJ2-7; 9 bases map to TRBD1. The CDR3 is made up of 15 amino acids. The germline V gene has CDR1 MNHEY and CDR2 SMNVEV (reference sequence). Losses at the gene ends were 7 bases for V and 0 bases for J; bases not matched to a gene: 7.

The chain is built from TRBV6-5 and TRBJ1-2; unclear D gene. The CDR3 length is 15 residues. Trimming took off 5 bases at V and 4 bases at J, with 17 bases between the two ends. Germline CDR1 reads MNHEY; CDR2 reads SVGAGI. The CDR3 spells CASSPISQIFYGYTF. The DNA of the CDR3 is TGTGCCAGCAGTCCCATTAGCCAAATTTTCTATGGCTACACCTTC.

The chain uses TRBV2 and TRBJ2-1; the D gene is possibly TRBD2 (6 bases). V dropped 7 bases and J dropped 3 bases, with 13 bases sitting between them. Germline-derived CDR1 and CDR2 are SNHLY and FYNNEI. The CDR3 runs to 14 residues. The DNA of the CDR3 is TGTGCCAGCACCCCTAGCGCTCTCTACAATGAGCAGTTCTTC. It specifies CASTPSALYNEQFF.

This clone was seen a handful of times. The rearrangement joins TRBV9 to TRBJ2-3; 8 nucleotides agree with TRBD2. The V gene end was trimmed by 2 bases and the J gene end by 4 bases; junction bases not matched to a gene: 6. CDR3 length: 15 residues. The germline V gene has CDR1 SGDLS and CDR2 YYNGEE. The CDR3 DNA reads TGTGCCAGCAGCGTCGGACTAGCCGGGGCAGATACGCAGTATTTT. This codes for CASSVGLAGADTQYF.

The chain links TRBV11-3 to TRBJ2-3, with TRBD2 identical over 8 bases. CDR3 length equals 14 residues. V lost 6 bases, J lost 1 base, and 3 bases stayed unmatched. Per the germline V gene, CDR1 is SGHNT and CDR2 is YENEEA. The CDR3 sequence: CASSLSGGTDTQYF. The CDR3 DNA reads TGTGCCAGCAGTCTTAGCGGGGGCACAGATACGCAGTATTTT.

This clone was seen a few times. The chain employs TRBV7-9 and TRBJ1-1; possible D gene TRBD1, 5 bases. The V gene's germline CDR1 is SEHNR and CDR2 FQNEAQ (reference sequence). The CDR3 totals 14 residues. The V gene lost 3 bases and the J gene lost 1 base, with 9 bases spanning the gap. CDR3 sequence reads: CASSLSGTNTEAFF. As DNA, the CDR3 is TGTGCCAGCAGCTTGAGCGGGACGAACACTGAAGCTTTCTTT.

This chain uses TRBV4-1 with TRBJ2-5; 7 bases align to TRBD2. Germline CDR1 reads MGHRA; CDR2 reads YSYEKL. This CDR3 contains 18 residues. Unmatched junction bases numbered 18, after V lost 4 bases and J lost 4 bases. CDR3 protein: CASSPLKKRDPVPETQYF. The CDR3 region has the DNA TGCGCCAGCAGCCCGCTTAAGAAGCGGGACCCGGTCCCAGAGACCCAGTACTTC.

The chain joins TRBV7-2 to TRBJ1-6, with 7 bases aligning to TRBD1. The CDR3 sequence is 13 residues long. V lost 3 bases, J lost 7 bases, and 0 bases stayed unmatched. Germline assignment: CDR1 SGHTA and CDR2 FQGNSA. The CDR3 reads CASSLDRNSPLHF. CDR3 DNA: TGTGCCAGCAGCTTGGACAGGAATTCACCCCTCCACTTT.

CDR3 nucleotides: TGTGCCAGCAGTGACCACGGCAGGGCAGGAAACACCATATATTTT. This gives the protein CASSDHGRAGNTIYF. V usage is TRBV6-1 and J usage is TRBJ1-3; possibly TRBD1 for D (5 bases). This CDR3 has 15 residues. Germline V lookup: CDR1 MNHNS, CDR2 SASEGT. V lost 3 bases and J lost 4, with 13 bases in between.